Following are 4 T cell receptor beta chains from one sample sequenced in a study of beta chain features in type 1 diabetes. The study reverse transcribed the entire isolated RNA, so it sequenced expressed TCRB transcripts. Generated by immunoSEQ multiplex PCR, the TCRdb table keeps only in-frame clones and is missing some. Among about 230,000 clones, approximately 16% were seen once, and the ten largest hold about 0.078%. Overall study results and limits: Shorter TCRB CDR3s, moderately but significantly so, marked every one of the four CD4+ subsets in Type 1 diabetes patients.

These receptors lack a known antigen. Sequencing was performed on naive CD4+ T cells from blood. These receptors originate from a man in his thirties or forties with type 1 diabetes.

This chain uses TRBV21-1 with TRBJ2-7. TRBV21-1 is labeled a pseudogene. CDR3 size: 11 residues. CDR3 in DNA: TGTGCCAGCAGCAAAAGCAGTGGGCAGTACTTC. This codes for CASSKSSGQYF.

In DNA form, the CDR3 reads TGTGCCAGCAGCCCCCTGAGCGGGGAGCTGTTTTTT. Translated: CASSPLSGELFF. V usage is TRBV9 and J usage is TRBJ2-2; the D is unclear. CDR1 and CDR2 (germline): SGDLS, YYNGEE. V was clipped by 4 bases and J by 7 bases, with 8 bases between them. The CDR3 is made up of 12 amino acids.

This clone was seen a few times. The V gene is TRBV9, the J gene TRBJ2-1, with 10 bases identical to TRBD2. Germline V lookup: CDR1 SGDLS, CDR2 YYNGEE. Unmatched junction bases numbered 4, after V lost 0 bases and J lost 7 bases. The length of the CDR3 is 15 residues. The CDR3 region is CASSVELAGRNEQFF. For the CDR3, the DNA is TGTGCCAGCAGCGTAGAACTAGCGGGAAGGAATGAGCAGTTCTTC.

This clone was counted a few times. V gene TRBV29-1 combines with J gene TRBJ2-7, with D maybe TRBD2 (5 bases). This CDR3 comprises 14 residues. The V end lost 4 bases, the J end lost 2 bases, and 15 bases lay between the germline ends. Germline lookup yields CDR1 SQVTM and CDR2 ANQGSEA. CDR3 in DNA: TGCAGCGTTGGTAGGAGGTCGGGAACCTACGAGCAGTACTTC. Amino acid sequence: CSVGRRSGTYEQYF.